The sequence of this T cell receptor (beta chain) was determined in a study of blood T cell repertoires in COVID-19. Study-wide context: PBMCs, B-cell-depleted T cells, or T cells were the source of the cDNA or gDNA that made up the material.

All enrollees were about 18 to 100 years old and from fewer than 30 US areas. Clones were read by immunoSEQ multiplex PCR, and TCRdb kept only the in-frame ones, dropping some. The table records about 210,000 clones, 81% of them present only once. The germline CDR1 and CDR2 sequences are LNHDA and SQIVND (reference sequence). The V gene lost 6 bases and the J gene lost 3 bases, with 14 bases spanning the gap. This CDR3 region has 14 residues. The sample comprised PBMCs or T cells enriched from blood (not recorded which). This sequence joins TRBV19 and TRBJ1-2, with D possibly being TRBD1 (6 bases). The clonotype was recovered from a woman aged 45-59 years with acute COVID-19. CDR3 amino acids: CASSPTGSHYGYTF. CDR3 DNA: TGTGCCAGTAGCCCCACAGGGTCTCACTATGGCTACACCTTC.